This T cell receptor beta chain was found in a study of cytomegalovirus exposure and HLA in healthy donors. This CDR3 region has 17 residues. Germline V CDR1 and CDR2: SNHLY, FYNNEI. Trimming removed 3 bases from V and 8 bases from J, with 25 bases in between. Details on this clone: Its antigen is unknown.

Notes on the study in general: Among the CMV-associated chains, three were confirmed in vitro as specific for CMV antigens. According to an earlier analysis, most TCR beta V segments yielded productive rearrangements about 87% or about 30% of the time.

Primers: 60 Vbeta forward and 13 Jbeta reverse. Using immunoSEQ multiplex PCR, the repertoire was profiled, and TCRdb retains in-frame clones only, with some absent. The profile covers tens of thousands of clones, with about 75% appearing a single time and under 25% taken by the ten largest. This clonotype was obtained from a woman aged 40 to 55 in good health and CMV-seropositive. The rearrangement uses TRBV2 and TRBJ1-2, with TRBD1 as a possible D gene (5 bases). Sequenced sample: PBMCs. The CDR3 DNA follows: TGTGCCAGCAGTGATCGGGTCCAGCCCGGGGGTCGAACGGGCTACACCTTC. It encodes CASSDRVQPGGRTGYTF.